This TCR beta chain was identified in a study of T cells in Graves' hyperthyroidism and ophthalmopathy. Germline CDR1 MDHEN, CDR2 SYDVKM. This CDR3 contains 16 residues. V gave up 6 bases and J gave up 4 bases; unmatched junction bases: 10. Study-level points and caveats: A median around six months before onset, the model predicted ophthalmopathy. Most thyroid clonotypes expanded above 0.001 appeared in blood too.

Many counts were recorded for this clonotype. What it binds is not known. The investigators amplified TCR beta CDR3 regions from RNA transcripts. The HTBI primer set served for first-round RT-PCR of the TCR CDR3. From the multiplex PCR reads, TCRdb called clonotypes with MiXCR, one entry per CDR3 protein. The table records roughly 570,000 distinct CDR3 sequences, 15% to 18% of them present only once. The chain uses TRBV28 and TRBJ2-1; 9 bases are shared with TRBD1. The sequenced material came from blood. The receptor's source is a woman aged 25 to 39 with Graves' hyperthyroidism. The CDR3 coding sequence is TGTGCCAGCAGGCTTACAGGGGGCATTGGATACAATGAGCAGTTCTTC. It is translated as CASRLTGGIGYNEQFF.